What follows are 28 T cell receptor beta chains derived from one specimen sequenced in a study of cytomegalovirus exposure and HLA in healthy donors. With 60 Vbeta and 13 Jbeta primers, the PCR was carried out. Libraries were prepared by immunoSEQ multiplex PCR; TCRdb keeps only in-frame clonotypes and omits some of them. The table records roughly 63,000 clones, about 75% of them present only once. Sequenced sample: PBMCs. These receptors were taken from a middle-aged woman in good health and CMV-seropositive.

The rearrangement links TRBV9 to TRBJ2-1, with TRBD1 matching 8 bases. The CDR3 extends over 13 amino acids. After removal of 7 bases from V and 1 base from J, the junction contained 1 base not matched to a gene. Germline V gene sequence: CDR1 SGDLS, CDR2 YYNGEE. CDR3 loop: CASQGASYNEQFF. CDR3 DNA sequence: TGTGCCAGCCAGGGGGCGTCCTACAATGAGCAGTTCTTC.

Regarding this clone: Other DNA sequences in the same sample also yield this CDR3. The chain links TRBV30 to TRBJ2-6; perhaps TRBD2 as D (5 bases). This CDR3 comprises 15 residues. Per germline, CDR1 GTSNPN and CDR2 SVGIG (reference sequence). V was clipped by 0 bases and J by 1 base, with 7 bases between them. The CDR3 loop is CAWSVGGSGANVLTF. Written as DNA, the CDR3 is TGTGCCTGGAGTGTCGGAGGATCTGGGGCCAACGTCCTGACTTTC.

To note about this clone: The sample contains more than one DNA sequence encoding this CDR3. V and J are TRBV27 and TRBJ2-2; a weak D match, TRBD1 (6 bases). Germline V gene data show CDR1 as MNHEY and CDR2 as SMNVEV (reference sequence). The CDR3 extends over 14 amino acids. Trimming shortened V by 3 bases and J by 6 bases, and 11 bases separated the two germline ends. The CDR3 region has the DNA TGTGCCAGCAGTTTGGCAGGGGTTGCCGGGGAGCTGTTTTTT. Its protein product is CASSLAGVAGELFF.

This clone came up a few times. The chain employs TRBV14 and TRBJ2-3; the match to TRBD2 covers 15 bases. The CDR3 runs to 16 residues. Germline assignment: CDR1 SGHDN and CDR2 FVKESK. V lost 6 bases to trimming and J lost 7 bases; unmatched junction nucleotides: 8. CDR3 DNA sequence: TGTGCCAGCAGTCTCGCCGGGACTAGCGGGGGGAATACGCAGTATTTT. As protein: CASSLAGTSGGNTQYF.

V gene TRBV18 combines with J gene TRBJ2-7, with a possible D match to TRBD2 (6 bases). Trimming removed 1 base from V and 2 bases from J, with 15 bases in between. CDR1 is KGHSH and CDR2 is LQKENI in the germline V gene. CDR3 length: 16 amino acids. The CDR3 loop reads CASSPRDPSGAYEQYF. The CDR3 DNA follows: TGTGCCAGCTCACCACGGGACCCGTCGGGGGCCTACGAGCAGTACTTC.

This clone was found once. This chain uses TRBV27 with TRBJ2-3; D might be TRBD1 (5 bases). The CDR3 contains 15 residues. The V gene lost 0 bases and the J gene lost 4 bases, with 11 bases spanning the gap. CDR1 and CDR2 (germline): MNHEY, SMNVEV (reference sequence). DNA for the CDR3: TGTGCCAGCAGTTTATCAGCAAGGGGATCAGATACGCAGTATTTT. Its protein is CASSLSARGSDTQYF.

The V and J genes are TRBV27 and TRBJ1-1, with no clear D. There are 13 residues in the CDR3. Germline V gives CDR1 MNHEY, CDR2 SMNVEV (reference sequence). V lost 0 bases and J lost 5, with 7 bases in between. CDR3 sequence: CASSLSRGTEAFF. The DNA for the CDR3 is TGTGCCAGCAGTTTATCGAGAGGAACTGAAGCTTTCTTT.

J is TRBJ2-2 and V is TRBV7-2; D not resolved. Trimming shortened V by 5 bases and J by 0 bases, and 4 bases separated the two germline ends. CDR3 size: 13 residues. The germline gives CDR1 SGHTA, CDR2 FQGNSA. CDR3 sequence (DNA): TGTGCCAGCAGCCCAACGAACACCGGGGAGCTGTTTTTT. This encodes CASSPTNTGELFF. The whole variable domain, filled in from reference TRBV7-2 and TRBJ2-2, reads GAGVSQSPSNKVTEKGKDVELRCDPISGHTALYWYRQSLGQGLEFLIYFQGNSAPDKSGLPSDRFSAERTGGSVSTLTIQRTQQEDSAVYLCASSPTNTGELFFGEGSRLTVL.

The chain couples TRBV7-9 to TRBJ1-5; 8 bases are shared with TRBD1. Germline V gene lookup returns CDR1 SEHNR and CDR2 FQNEAQ (reference sequence). The CDR3 length is 15 residues. J gave up 7 bases and V 4 bases, and 9 bases lay outside the gene matches. The CDR3, as DNA: TGTGCCAGCAGCTCGGACAGGGAGCCTCAACAGCCCCAGCATTTT. Translation: CASSSDREPQQPQHF.

The J gene is TRBJ2-6, the V gene TRBV2; D gene unclear. Germline V gives CDR1 SNHLY, CDR2 FYNNEI. The CDR3 totals 17 residues. Trimming pared 5 bases from V and 4 bases from J, leaving 18 bases between. In nucleotides, the CDR3 is TGTGCCAGCAGTCCTACTCCCCTTTCTAGGGGGGCCAACGTCCTGACTTTC. The encoded protein is CASSPTPLSRGANVLTF.

The J gene is TRBJ2-6, the V gene TRBV5-1, with a possible D match to TRBD1 (5 bases). Germline-derived CDR1 and CDR2 are SGHRS and YFSETQ. V was trimmed by 0 bases and J by 0 bases, leaving 7 bases between them. The CDR3 runs to 16 residues. The CDR3 DNA sequence: TGCGCCAGCAGCTTGGGACAGATCTCTGGGGCCAACGTCCTGACTTTC. Protein product: CASSLGQISGANVLTF.

This clone came up a few times. V and J are TRBV6-4 and TRBJ2-3; 14 bases fit TRBD2. Looked up from germline, CDR1 is MRHNA and CDR2 is SNTAGT. V shed 0 bases and J 4 bases; nucleotides not matched to a gene: 0. CDR3 size: 16 residues. CDR3 in amino acids: CASSDSTSGGADTQYF. The CDR3 DNA is TGTGCCAGCAGTGACTCGACTAGCGGGGGGGCAGATACGCAGTATTTT.

The rearrangement links TRBV7-3 to TRBJ1-1; D might be TRBD1 (5 bases). V was pared by 5 bases and J by 5 bases, with 12 bases between. This CDR3 spans 13 amino acids. Germline assignment: CDR1 SGHTA and CDR2 FQGTGA. The CDR3 region has the DNA TGTGCCAGCAGCGAAGTGCAGGGAACTGAAGCTTTCTTT. Translation: CASSEVQGTEAFF.

The chain combines TRBV27 with TRBJ2-1; 12 nucleotides match TRBD2. This CDR3 spans 16 amino acids. Looked up from germline, CDR1 is MNHEY and CDR2 is SMNVEV (reference sequence). After removal of 6 bases from V and 5 bases from J, the junction contained 8 bases not matched to a gene. CDR3: CASRQLLAGGHNEQFF. CDR3 in DNA: TGTGCCAGCAGACAACTACTAGCGGGGGGACACAATGAGCAGTTCTTC.

The V gene is TRBV27, the J gene TRBJ2-7, with D possibly matching TRBD1 (5 bases). This CDR3 region has 13 residues. Between the trimmed V and J ends, which lost 5 bases and 4 bases, there was a span of 12 bases. CDR1 and CDR2 from the germline V gene are MNHEY and SMNVEV (reference sequence). The CDR3 DNA sequence: TGTGCCAGCAGTCCCTGGAAGGGGTACGAGCAGTACTTC. It encodes CASSPWKGYEQYF.

The chain recombines TRBV21-1 with TRBJ2-7; the listed D gene, TRBD2, was not tested against the DNA. TRBV21-1 represents a pseudogene. The CDR3 spans 15 residues. The CDR3, as DNA: TGTGCCAGCAGCAAGCCGACTAGCGTCTCCTACGAGCAGTACTTC. As protein: CASSKPTSVSYEQYF.

The J gene is TRBJ1-2, the V gene TRBV13, with a weak D call TRBD1 (6 bases). V dropped 4 bases and J dropped 6 bases, with 12 bases sitting between them. The CDR3 runs to 13 residues. The germline CDR1 and CDR2 sequences are PRHDT and FYEKMQ (reference sequence). CDR3: CASSSGQPDGYTF. Here the CDR3 DNA reads TGTGCCAGCAGCTCCGGACAGCCAGATGGCTACACCTTC.

The chain uses TRBV19 and TRBJ2-1, with D maybe TRBD1 (6 bases). Germline lookup yields CDR1 LNHDA and CDR2 SQIVND (reference sequence). Deletions cut 5 bases from V and 3 bases from J, with 11 bases between. CDR3 length: 14 residues. CDR3 loop: CASSPRQDYNEQFF. The DNA of the CDR3 is TGTGCCAGTAGTCCGCGACAGGACTACAATGAGCAGTTCTTC.

This clone is judged medium-sized (0.01 to 0.1%). This chain uses TRBV6-4 with TRBJ2-6, with D possibly matching TRBD1 (6 bases). CDR1 is MRHNA and CDR2 is SNTAGT in the germline V gene. V was trimmed by 2 bases and J by 2 bases, leaving 10 bases between them. This CDR3 spans 16 amino acids. CDR3 residues: CASSDTTGTGANVLTF. The CDR3 DNA reads TGTGCCAGCAGTGACACGACAGGAACTGGGGCCAACGTCCTGACTTTC.

The chain carries TRBV5-1 and TRBJ2-5; D is possibly TRBD1 (5 bases). The V gene lost 0 bases and the J gene lost 3 bases, with 9 bases spanning the gap. In germline, CDR1 is SGHRS, CDR2 YFSETQ. This CDR3 has 14 amino acids. The CDR3 loop is CASSLDSGKETQYF. CDR3 bases: TGCGCCAGCAGCTTGGATTCAGGGAAAGAGACCCAGTACTTC.

This rearrangement joins TRBV14 to TRBJ2-7, with a tentative D call TRBD1 (5 bases). Looked up from germline, CDR1 is SGHDN and CDR2 is FVKESK. There are 14 residues in the CDR3. V was clipped by 0 bases and J by 7 bases, with 13 bases between them. The CDR3 DNA follows: TGTGCCAGCAGCCAAGATCTCAGGGTGAGGGAGCAGTACTTC. Translating it yields CASSQDLRVREQYF.

This clone was detected only a few times. The V gene is TRBV20-1, the J gene TRBJ2-7; D unclear. The CDR3 is 11 amino acids. Germline CDR1 reads DFQATT; CDR2 reads SNEGSKA (reference sequence). Trimming removed 4 bases from V and 9 bases from J, with 13 bases in between. CDR3 sequence reads: CSATPTAGQYF. Written as DNA, the CDR3 is TGCAGTGCTACCCCGACTGCCGGGCAGTACTTC.

The rearrangement uses TRBV15 and TRBJ1-5; D is ambiguous. Germline V gene data show CDR1 as LNHNV and CDR2 as YYDKDF (reference sequence). V lost 4 bases and J lost 4, with 5 bases in between. The CDR3 runs to 12 residues. The CDR3 DNA sequence: TGTGCCACCAGCAACTCAAATCAGCCCCAGCATTTT. This codes for CATSNSNQPQHF.

The chain recombines TRBV6-1 with TRBJ1-4; D unresolved. Trimming took off 7 bases at V and 16 bases at J, with 10 bases between the two ends. The CDR3 covers 9 residues. CDR1 and CDR2 from the germline V gene are MNHNS and SASEGT. Written as DNA, the CDR3 is TGTGCCAGCACCGCTTTACAGTTTTTT. The encoded protein is CASTALQFF.

The chain employs TRBV5-4 and TRBJ2-1, with D hard to call. Deletions cut 5 bases from V and 5 bases from J, with 5 bases between. CDR1 is SGHNT and CDR2 is YYREEE in the germline V gene (reference sequence). The CDR3 sequence is 11 residues long. The CDR3 spells CASSNDNEQFF. The CDR3, as DNA: TGTGCCAGCAGTAATGACAATGAGCAGTTCTTC.

The rearrangement joins TRBV6-1 to TRBJ1-2; tentative D call: TRBD1 (5 bases). The CDR3 runs to 14 residues. Germline V gene data show CDR1 as MNHNS and CDR2 as SASEGT. Trimming cost V 7 bases and J 4 bases, with 16 bases left between them. The CDR3 loop reads CASNMPGFRYGYTF. For the CDR3, the DNA is TGTGCCAGCAACATGCCAGGGTTTCGCTATGGCTACACCTTC.

The chain carries TRBV27 and TRBJ2-6; unclear D gene. This CDR3 has 15 residues. Trimming took off 7 bases at V and 0 bases at J, with 10 bases between the two ends. Germline V gene sequence: CDR1 MNHEY, CDR2 SMNVEV (reference sequence). DNA for the CDR3: TGTGCCAGCACCTTCAGTCTCTCTGGGGCCAACGTCCTGACTTTC. Translating gives CASTFSLSGANVLTF. Based on the CDR3 plus reference TRBV27 and TRBJ2-6, the full variable domain is EAQVTQNPRYLITVTGKKLTVTCSQNMNHEYMSWYRQDPGLGLRQIYYSMNVEVTDKGDVPEGYKVSRKEKRNFPLILESPSPNQTSLYFCASTFSLSGANVLTFGAGSRLTVL.

V is TRBV19 and J is TRBJ1-2, with a tentative D call TRBD1 (6 bases). CDR3 size: 14 residues. The V and J ends lost 5 bases and 2 bases respectively, with 12 bases between them. Germline V CDR1 and CDR2: LNHDA, SQIVND (reference sequence). The CDR3 nucleotides are TGTGCCAGTAGTGCACGGACAGCAAACTATGGCTACACCTTC. It is translated as CASSARTANYGYTF.